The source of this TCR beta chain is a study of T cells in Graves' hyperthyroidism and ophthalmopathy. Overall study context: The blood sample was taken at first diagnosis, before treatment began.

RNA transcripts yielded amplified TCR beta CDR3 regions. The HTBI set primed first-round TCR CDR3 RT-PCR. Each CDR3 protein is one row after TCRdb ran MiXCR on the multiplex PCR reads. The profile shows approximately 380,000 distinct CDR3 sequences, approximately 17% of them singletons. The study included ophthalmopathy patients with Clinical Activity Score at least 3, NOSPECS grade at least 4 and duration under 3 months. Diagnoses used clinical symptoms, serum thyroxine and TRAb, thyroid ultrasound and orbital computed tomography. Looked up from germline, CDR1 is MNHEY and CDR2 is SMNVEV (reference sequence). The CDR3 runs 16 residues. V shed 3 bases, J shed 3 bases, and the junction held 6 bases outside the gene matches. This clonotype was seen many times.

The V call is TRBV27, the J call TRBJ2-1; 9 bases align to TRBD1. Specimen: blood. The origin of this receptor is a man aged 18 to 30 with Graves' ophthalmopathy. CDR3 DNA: TGTGCCAGCAGTTTTGAGGGGACAGGGTACTACAATGAGCAGTTCTTC. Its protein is CASSFEGTGYYNEQFF.